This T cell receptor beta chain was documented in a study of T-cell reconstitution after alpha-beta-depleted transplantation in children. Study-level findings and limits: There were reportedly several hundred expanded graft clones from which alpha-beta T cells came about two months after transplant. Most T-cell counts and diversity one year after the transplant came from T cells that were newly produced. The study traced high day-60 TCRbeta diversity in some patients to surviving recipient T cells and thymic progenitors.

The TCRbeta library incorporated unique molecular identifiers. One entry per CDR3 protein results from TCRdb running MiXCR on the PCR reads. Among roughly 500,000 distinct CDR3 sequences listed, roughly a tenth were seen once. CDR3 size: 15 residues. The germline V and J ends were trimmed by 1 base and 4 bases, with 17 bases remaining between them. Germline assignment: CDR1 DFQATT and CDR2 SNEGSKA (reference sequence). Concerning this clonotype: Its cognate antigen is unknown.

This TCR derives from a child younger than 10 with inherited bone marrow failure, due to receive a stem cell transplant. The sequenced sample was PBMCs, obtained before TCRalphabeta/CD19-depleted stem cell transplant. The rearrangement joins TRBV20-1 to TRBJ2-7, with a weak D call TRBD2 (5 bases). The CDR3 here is CSARAKFAGSYEQYF. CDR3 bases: TGCAGTGCTAGAGCGAAGTTTGCGGGTTCATACGAGCAGTACTTC.